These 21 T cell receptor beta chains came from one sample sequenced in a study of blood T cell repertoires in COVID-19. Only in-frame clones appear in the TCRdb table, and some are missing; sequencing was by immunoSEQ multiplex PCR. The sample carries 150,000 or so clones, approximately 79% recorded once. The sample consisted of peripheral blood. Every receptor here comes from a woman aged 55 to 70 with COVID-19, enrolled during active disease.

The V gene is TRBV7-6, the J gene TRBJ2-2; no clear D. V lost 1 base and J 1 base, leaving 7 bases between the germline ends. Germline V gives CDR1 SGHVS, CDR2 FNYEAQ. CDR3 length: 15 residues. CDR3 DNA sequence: TGTGCCAGCAGCTTAGATACGGGGAACACCGGGGAGCTGTTTTTT. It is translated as CASSLDTGNTGELFF.

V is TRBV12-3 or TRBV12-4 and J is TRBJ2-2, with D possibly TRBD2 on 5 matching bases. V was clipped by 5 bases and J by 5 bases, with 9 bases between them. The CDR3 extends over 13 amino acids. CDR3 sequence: CASSRTLTGELFF. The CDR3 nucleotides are TGTGCCAGCAGTCGGACTCTTACCGGGGAGCTGTTTTTT.

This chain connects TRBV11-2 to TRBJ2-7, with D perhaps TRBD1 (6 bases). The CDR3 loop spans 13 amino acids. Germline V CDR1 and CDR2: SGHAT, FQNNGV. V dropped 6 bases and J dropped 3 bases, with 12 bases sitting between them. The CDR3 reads CASSPGQLYEQYV. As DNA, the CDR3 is TGTGCCAGCAGTCCTGGACAGCTCTACGAGCAGTACGTC.

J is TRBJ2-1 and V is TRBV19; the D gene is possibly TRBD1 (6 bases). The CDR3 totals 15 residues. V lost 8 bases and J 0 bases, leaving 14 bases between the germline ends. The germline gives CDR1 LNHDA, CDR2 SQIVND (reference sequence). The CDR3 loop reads CASSDWGPSYNEQFF. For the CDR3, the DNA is TGTGCCAGTTCAGATTGGGGGCCCTCCTACAATGAGCAGTTCTTC.

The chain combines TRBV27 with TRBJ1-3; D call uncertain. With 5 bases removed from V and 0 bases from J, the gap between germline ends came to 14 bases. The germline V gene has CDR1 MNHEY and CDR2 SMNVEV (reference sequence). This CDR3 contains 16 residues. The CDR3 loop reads CASSPSYSYSGNTIYF. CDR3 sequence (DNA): TGTGCCAGCAGTCCCTCGTACAGCTACTCTGGAAACACCATATATTTT.

CDR3 loop: CASSPLRLPGQGSGTHEQYF. CDR3 coding DNA: TGTGCCAGCTCACCATTAAGATTACCGGGACAGGGATCAGGAACCCACGAGCAGTACTTC. The chain employs TRBV18 and TRBJ2-7; 9 positions match TRBD1. The CDR3 has 20 amino acids. The J segment lost 5 bases and the V segment lost 2 bases, leaving 22 bases of the junction unmatched. In germline, CDR1 is KGHSH, CDR2 LQKENI.

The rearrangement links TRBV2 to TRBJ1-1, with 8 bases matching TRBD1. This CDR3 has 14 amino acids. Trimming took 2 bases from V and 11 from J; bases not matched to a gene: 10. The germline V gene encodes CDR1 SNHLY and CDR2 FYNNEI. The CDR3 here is CASSEQGALRGAFF. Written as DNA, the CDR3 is TGTGCCAGCAGTGAACAGGGGGCGCTTAGGGGGGCTTTCTTT. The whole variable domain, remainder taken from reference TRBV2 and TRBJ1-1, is EPEVTQTPSHQVTQMGQEVILRCVPISNHLYFYWYRQILGQKVEFLVSFYNNEISEKSEIFDDQFSVERPDGSNFTLKIRSTKLEDSAMYFCASSEQGALRGAFFGQGTRLTVV.

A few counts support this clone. This CDR3 is CATTSSQGKSYEQYF. The CDR3 DNA follows: TGTGCCACCACTTCCTCACAGGGTAAATCCTACGAGCAGTACTTC. V and J are TRBV6-5 and TRBJ2-7, with D possibly TRBD1 on 6 matching bases. CDR1 MNHEY and CDR2 SVGAGI come from the germline V gene. The CDR3 is 15 amino acids. Trimming cost V 10 bases and J 1 base, with 20 bases left between them.

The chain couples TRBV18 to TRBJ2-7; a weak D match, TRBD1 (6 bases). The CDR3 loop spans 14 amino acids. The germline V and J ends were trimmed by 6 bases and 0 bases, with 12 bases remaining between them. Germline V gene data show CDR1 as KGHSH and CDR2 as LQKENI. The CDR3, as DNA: TGTGCCAGCTCGCGTACGGACAGCTCCTACGAGCAGTACGTC. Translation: CASSRTDSSYEQYV.

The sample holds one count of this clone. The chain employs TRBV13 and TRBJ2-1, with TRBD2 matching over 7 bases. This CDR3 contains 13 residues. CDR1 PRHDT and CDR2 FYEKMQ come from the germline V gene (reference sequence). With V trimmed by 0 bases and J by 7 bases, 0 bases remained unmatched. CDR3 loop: CASSLGGRNEQFF. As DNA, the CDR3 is TGTGCCAGCAGCTTAGGCGGGAGGAATGAGCAGTTCTTC. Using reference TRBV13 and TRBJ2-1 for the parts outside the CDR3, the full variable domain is AAGVIQSPRHLIKEKRETATLKCYPIPRHDTVYWYQQGPGQDPQFLISFYEKMQSDKGSIPDRFSAQQFSDYHSELNMSSLELGDSALYFCASSLGGRNEQFFGPGTRLTVL.

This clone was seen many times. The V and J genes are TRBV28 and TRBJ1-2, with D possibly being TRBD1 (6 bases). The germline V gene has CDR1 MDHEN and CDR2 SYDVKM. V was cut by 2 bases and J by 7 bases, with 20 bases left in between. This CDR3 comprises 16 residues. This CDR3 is CASSLPRGGAGRGYTF. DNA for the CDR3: TGTGCCAGCAGTTTACCCCGCGGGGGGGCGGGCCGTGGCTACACCTTC.

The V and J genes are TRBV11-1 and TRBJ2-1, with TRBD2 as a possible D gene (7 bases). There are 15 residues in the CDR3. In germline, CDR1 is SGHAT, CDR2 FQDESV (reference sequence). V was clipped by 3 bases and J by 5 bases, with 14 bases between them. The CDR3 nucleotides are TGTGCCAGCAGCTTTCCCCGGGGGGCCCACAATGAGCAGTTCTTC. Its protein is CASSFPRGAHNEQFF.

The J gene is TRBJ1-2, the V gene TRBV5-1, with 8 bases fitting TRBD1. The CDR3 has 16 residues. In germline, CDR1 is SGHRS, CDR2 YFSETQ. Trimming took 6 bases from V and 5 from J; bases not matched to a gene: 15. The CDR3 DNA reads TGCGCCAGCACCCTGGTTCCTCAGGACAGGGTTTATGGCTACACCTTC. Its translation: CASTLVPQDRVYGYTF.

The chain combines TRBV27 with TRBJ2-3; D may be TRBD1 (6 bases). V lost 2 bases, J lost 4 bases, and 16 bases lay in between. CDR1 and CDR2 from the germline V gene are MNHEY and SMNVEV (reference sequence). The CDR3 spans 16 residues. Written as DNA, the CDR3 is TGTGCCAGCAGTTTAATCAGGGGAATAGATGCAGATACGCAGTATTTT. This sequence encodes CASSLIRGIDADTQYF.

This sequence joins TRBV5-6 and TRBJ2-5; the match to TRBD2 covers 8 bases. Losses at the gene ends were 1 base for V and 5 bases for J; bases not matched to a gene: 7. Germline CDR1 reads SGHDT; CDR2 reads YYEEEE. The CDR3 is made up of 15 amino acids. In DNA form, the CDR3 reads TGTGCCAGCAGCTTGAACGGGAGGGGCGCGGAGACCCAGTACTTC. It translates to CASSLNGRGAETQYF.

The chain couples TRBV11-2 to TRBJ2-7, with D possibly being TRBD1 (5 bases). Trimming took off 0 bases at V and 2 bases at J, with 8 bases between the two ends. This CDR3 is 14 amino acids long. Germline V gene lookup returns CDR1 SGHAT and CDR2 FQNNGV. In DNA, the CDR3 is TGTGCCAGCAGCTTAGATTGGGGCCCCTACGAGCAGTACGTC. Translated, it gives CASSLDWGPYEQYV.

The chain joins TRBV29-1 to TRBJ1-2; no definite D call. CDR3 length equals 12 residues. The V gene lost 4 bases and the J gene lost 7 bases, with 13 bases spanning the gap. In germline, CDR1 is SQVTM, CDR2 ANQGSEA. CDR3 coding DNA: TGCAGCGTTGTTCCGTTGGCGGGTGGCTACACCTTC. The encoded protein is CSVVPLAGGYTF.

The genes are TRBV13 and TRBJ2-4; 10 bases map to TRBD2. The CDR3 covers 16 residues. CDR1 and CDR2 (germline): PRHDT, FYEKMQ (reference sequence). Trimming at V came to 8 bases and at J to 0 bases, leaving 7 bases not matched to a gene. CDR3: CASGTSDAVAKNIQYF. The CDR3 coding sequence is TGTGCCAGCGGGACTAGCGATGCTGTAGCCAAAAACATTCAGTACTTC.

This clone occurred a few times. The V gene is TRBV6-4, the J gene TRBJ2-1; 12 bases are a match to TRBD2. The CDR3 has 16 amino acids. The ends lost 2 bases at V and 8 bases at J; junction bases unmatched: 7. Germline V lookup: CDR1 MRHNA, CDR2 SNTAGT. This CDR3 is CASSDRTSGNLHEQFF. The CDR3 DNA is TGTGCCAGCAGTGACCGGACTAGCGGGAACCTCCATGAGCAGTTCTTC.

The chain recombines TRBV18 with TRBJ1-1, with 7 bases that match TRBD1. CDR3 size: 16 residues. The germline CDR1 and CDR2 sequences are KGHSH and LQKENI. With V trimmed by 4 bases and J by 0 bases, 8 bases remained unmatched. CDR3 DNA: TGTGCCAGCTCACAAGAAGGACAGGTCATGAACACTGAAGCTTTCTTT. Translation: CASSQEGQVMNTEAFF.

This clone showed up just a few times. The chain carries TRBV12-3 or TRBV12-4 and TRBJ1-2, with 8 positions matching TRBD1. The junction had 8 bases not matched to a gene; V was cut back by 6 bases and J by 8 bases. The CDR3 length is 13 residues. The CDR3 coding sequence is TGTGCCAGCAGCCCCGGACAGGGTGGAGGCTACACCTTC. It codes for CASSPGQGGGYTF.